This TCR beta chain came from a study of sequential checkpoint blockade in melanoma. Sequenced by immunoSEQ multiplex PCR; TCRdb stores in-frame clones only, minus some. The top ten hold under 35% of the sample, which has 13,000 to 15,000 clones, approximately 72% seen once. As for treatment: randomized to nivolumab then ipilimumab (arm A) or the reverse (arm B). The germline V gene has CDR1 MNHNY and CDR2 SVGAGI (reference sequence). J gave up 1 base and V 11 bases, and 7 bases lay outside the gene matches. This CDR3 contains 14 residues. The starting material was CD8+ T cells sorted from blood (inferred from file names), obtained from a patient given nivolumab and ipilimumab in sequence. The source of this sequence is a human donor with melanoma. This chain connects TRBV6-6 to TRBJ2-2, with 7 bases that match TRBD1. Here the CDR3 DNA reads TGTGCCGGTAAGGGACAGCTGAACACCGGGGAGCTGTTTTTT. Amino acid sequence: CAGKGQLNTGELFF.